This T cell receptor beta chain came from a study of shared clonotypes between healthy human individuals. Notes on the study in general: Memory subsets generally showed lower estimated richness than naive subsets.

Study processing details: From ImmunoSEQ came sequences covering only the junction and carrying no quality scores, so filtering differed. Generated by immunoSEQ multiplex PCR, the TCRdb table keeps only in-frame clones and is missing some. V, J and clone size derive from that table, while D and trimming were established from the DNA sequence. The table has 2 million to 3 million clones, 80% to 95% seen once. Trimming stripped 7 bases from V and 4 bases from J, with 25 bases between. CDR1 is SQVTM and CDR2 is ANQGSEA in the germline V gene. The CDR3 spans 16 residues. Details on this clone: Its matching antigen is unknown.

Sequenced: naive CD4+ T cells from PBMCs. The subset was: CD45RA+ positively selected. The TCR sequence derives from a man aged 18 to 30 in good health. Some clones in this sample may be carry-over from other donors' samples. The chain links TRBV29-1 to TRBJ1-2, with D unclear. The DNA for the CDR3 is TGCAGCGCTTCGGGGTTAACAGTGGGTTCATTCTATGGCTACACCTTC. Protein: CSASGLTVGSFYGYTF.